The 20 T cell receptor beta chains below come from one sample, sequenced in a study of blood T cell repertoires in COVID-19. The repertoire was sequenced with immunoSEQ multiplex PCR; TCRdb's copy has only in-frame clones and lacks some. The sample contains about 240,000 clones, approximately 80% of which appear only once. Sample: peripheral blood. The receptors were sampled from a woman aged 70-85 years with acute or convalescent COVID-19.

J is TRBJ1-6 and V is TRBV4-3; 7 nucleotides align to TRBD1. V was clipped by 4 bases and J by 0 bases; unmatched bases: 6. CDR1 is LGHNA and CDR2 is YSLEER in the germline V gene. This CDR3 has 17 amino acids. The CDR3 DNA reads TGCGCCAGCAGCCCCGGGACAGAGAGCTCCTATAATTCACCCCTCCACTTT. Amino acid sequence: CASSPGTESSYNSPLHF.

The chain couples TRBV27 to TRBJ2-7; the D gene is possibly TRBD1 (6 bases). Per the germline V gene, CDR1 is MNHEY and CDR2 is SMNVEV (reference sequence). V was pared by 5 bases and J by 10 bases, with 21 bases between. The length of the CDR3 is 14 residues. Here the CDR3 DNA reads TGTGCCAGCAGTCTCGGGACCGCGATGGGGGCCCAGTACTTC. Translated: CASSLGTAMGAQYF.

The rearrangement uses TRBV11-2 and TRBJ2-2, with 7 nucleotides matching TRBD1. CDR3 length: 13 residues. Losses at the gene ends were 10 bases for V and 3 bases for J; bases not matched to a gene: 5. CDR1 is SGHAT, CDR2 FQNNGV, per germline. CDR3 sequence reads: CATQQGYTGELFF. The DNA of the CDR3 is TGTGCCACACAACAGGGGTACACCGGGGAGCTGTTTTTT.

This chain uses TRBV19 with TRBJ1-1, with 10 bases fitting TRBD1. The CDR3 has 16 amino acids. V lost 1 base and J lost 5; bases outside the gene matches: 7. In germline, CDR1 is LNHDA, CDR2 SQIVND (reference sequence). In DNA form, the CDR3 reads TGTGCCAGTAGTATAGTACCGGGACAGGGGAATACTGAAGCTTTCTTT. Amino acid sequence: CASSIVPGQGNTEAFF.

Concerning this clone: At the DNA level, this CDR3 is encoded by other sequences in the same sample as well. The CDR3 coding sequence is TGTGCCAGCAGTTACGGGGGCCAGCCCAATCAGCCCCAGCATTTT. This encodes CASSYGGQPNQPQHF. This chain joins TRBV6-2 or TRBV6-3 and TRBJ1-5; weak D call: TRBD1 (6 bases). Germline assignment: CDR1 MNHEY and CDR2 SVGEGT. The CDR3 runs to 15 residues. V was cut by 2 bases and J by 3 bases, with 11 bases left in between.

The chain joins TRBV6-2 or TRBV6-3 to TRBJ2-1; D possibly corresponds to TRBD2 (6 bases). Trimming took off 3 bases at V and 0 bases at J, with 12 bases between the two ends. The germline gives CDR1 MNHEY, CDR2 SVGEGT. This CDR3 has 16 amino acids. In nucleotides, the CDR3 is TGTGCCAGCAGTTATATTCCGGGGGACTCCTACAATGAGCAGTTCTTC. Translation gives CASSYIPGDSYNEQFF.

This clone showed up just once. The chain links TRBV9 to TRBJ1-2; 9 bases agree with TRBD1. The length of the CDR3 is 14 residues. Trimming took 4 bases from V and 2 from J; bases not matched to a gene: 3. Per the germline V gene, CDR1 is SGDLS and CDR2 is YYNGEE. The CDR3 reads CASSPGTGNYGYTF. The DNA of the CDR3 is TGTGCCAGCAGCCCCGGGACAGGGAACTATGGCTACACCTTC. Filled out from reference TRBV9 and TRBJ1-2, the complete variable domain reads DSGVTQTPKHLITATGQRVTLRCSPRSGDLSVYWYQQSLDQGLQFLIQYYNGEERAKGNILERFSAQQFPDLHSELNLSSLELGDSALYFCASSPGTGNYGYTFGSGTRLTVV.

The gene calls are TRBV19 and TRBJ1-1, with 7 bases fitting TRBD1. The V and J ends lost 3 bases and 7 bases, in that order; junction bases with no gene match: 2. Germline V lookup: CDR1 LNHDA, CDR2 SQIVND (reference sequence). This CDR3 contains 12 residues. The CDR3 DNA sequence: TGTGCCAGTAGTATCCGGACAGGTGAAGCTTTCTTT. Translating gives CASSIRTGEAFF. Together with reference TRBV19 and TRBJ1-1, the CDR3 gives the full variable domain: DGGITQSPKYLFRKEGQNVTLSCEQNLNHDAMYWYRQDPGQGLRLIYYSQIVNDFQKGDIAEGYSVSREKKESFPLTVTSAQKNPTAFYLCASSIRTGEAFFGQGTRLTVV.

CDR3 in amino acids: CASSLDPGTGNTIYF. The DNA for the CDR3 is TGTGCCAGCAGCTTGGATCCGGGAACCGGAAACACCATATATTTT. This rearrangement joins TRBV5-4 to TRBJ1-3; D unresolved. Trimming removed 0 bases from V and 4 bases from J, with 11 bases in between. CDR1 SGHNT and CDR2 YYREEE come from the germline V gene (reference sequence). This CDR3 contains 15 residues.

The chain has TRBV5-1 and TRBJ1-6; 10 nucleotides agree with TRBD1. The CDR3 runs 16 residues. CDR1 is SGHRS and CDR2 is YFSETQ in the germline V gene. V lost 0 bases and J lost 11; bases outside the gene matches: 8. CDR3 loop: CASSLESRDRGTPLHF. CDR3 DNA: TGCGCCAGCAGCTTGGAATCGCGGGACAGGGGTACACCCCTCCACTTT.

This sequence joins TRBV6-5 and TRBJ2-2; TRBD2 is a possible D gene (5 bases). CDR1 and CDR2 from the germline V gene are MNHEY and SVGAGI. Between the trimmed V and J ends, which lost 6 bases and 0 bases, there was a span of 11 bases. The CDR3 sequence is 15 residues long. DNA for the CDR3: TGTGCCAGCAGCCCCAGGACTCCGAACACCGGGGAGCTGTTTTTT. Amino acid sequence: CASSPRTPNTGELFF.

The chain combines TRBV3-1 (or the pseudogene TRBV3-2) with TRBJ2-7, with D possibly matching TRBD1 (6 bases). Per germline, CDR1 LGHDT and CDR2 YNNKEL (reference sequence). Trimming cost V 5 bases and J 1 base, with 9 bases left between them. The CDR3 is made up of 13 amino acids. This chain's CDR3 is CASSFRGSYEQYF. DNA for the CDR3: TGTGCCAGCAGCTTCAGGGGTTCCTACGAGCAGTACTTC.

This chain's CDR3 is CASSLRVGGYTF. The CDR3 nucleotides are TGTGCCAGCAGTTTACGGGTTGGGGGCTACACCTTC. This chain joins TRBV28 and TRBJ1-2; D unclear. The V gene lost 2 bases and the J gene lost 8 bases, with 9 bases spanning the gap. The germline V gene has CDR1 MDHEN and CDR2 SYDVKM. The CDR3 has 12 amino acids.

V gene TRBV6-5 combines with J gene TRBJ2-1, with 9 bases matching TRBD2. V lost 6 bases to trimming and J lost 6 bases; unmatched junction nucleotides: 9. Germline V gene data show CDR1 as MNHEY and CDR2 as SVGAGI. The CDR3 runs to 15 residues. CDR3: CASSPSGGLVNEQFF. The CDR3 region has the DNA TGTGCCAGCAGCCCCAGCGGGGGGTTGGTCAATGAGCAGTTCTTC.

The chain couples TRBV27 to TRBJ1-5; 8 bases map to TRBD1. After removal of 5 bases from V and 3 bases from J, the junction contained 6 bases not matched to a gene. The CDR3 contains 15 residues. Per the germline V gene, CDR1 is MNHEY and CDR2 is SMNVEV (reference sequence). The CDR3 DNA reads as TGTGCCAGCAGTGCCCTGACAGGGGCCAATCAGCCCCAGCATTTT. Encoded protein: CASSALTGANQPQHF.

This sequence joins TRBV6-6 and TRBJ1-1, with 7 nucleotides matching TRBD1. Germline assignment: CDR1 MNHNY and CDR2 SVGAGI (reference sequence). Trimming at V came to 4 bases and at J to 6 bases, leaving 5 bases not matched to a gene. The CDR3 sequence is 13 residues long. The CDR3 loop reads CASSSTGFPEAFF. Here the CDR3 DNA reads TGTGCCAGCAGTTCGACAGGGTTTCCTGAAGCTTTCTTT.

This clone was detected a few times. The chain has TRBV4-1 and TRBJ1-3, with D perhaps matching TRBD1 (5 bases). Germline CDR1 is MGHRA and CDR2 is YSYEKL. Trimming shortened V by 2 bases and J by 0 bases, and 11 bases separated the two germline ends. The CDR3 consists of 16 residues. In DNA, the CDR3 is TGCGCCAGCAGCCAAAGTCAGGGCTTCTCTGGAAACACCATATATTTT. Translated, it gives CASSQSQGFSGNTIYF.

The chain combines TRBV7-2 with TRBJ2-1, with a weak D call TRBD2 (5 bases). V dropped 2 bases and J dropped 8 bases, with 10 bases sitting between them. The germline gives CDR1 SGHTA, CDR2 FQGNSA. The CDR3 covers 13 residues. CDR3 region: CASSLTRADEQFF. In DNA, the CDR3 is TGTGCCAGCAGCTTAACCAGAGCGGATGAGCAGTTCTTC.

The chain has TRBV18 and TRBJ1-2; D uncertain. V lost 3 bases to trimming and J lost 4 bases, with 15 bases between them. Germline lookup yields CDR1 KGHSH and CDR2 LQKENI. The CDR3 contains 15 residues. The CDR3 DNA is TGTGCCAGCTCACCTTCAGGCAGACCCGGCTATGGCTACACCTTC. Protein: CASSPSGRPGYGYTF.

The chain has TRBV19 and TRBJ1-2; tentatively, D is TRBD1 (5 bases). V was clipped by 6 bases and J by 4 bases, with 12 bases between them. Per the germline V gene, CDR1 is LNHDA and CDR2 is SQIVND (reference sequence). This CDR3 has 13 residues. The CDR3 region is CASRLTDIYGYTF. DNA for the CDR3: TGTGCCAGTAGACTGACGGACATCTATGGCTACACCTTC.